Listed below are T cell receptor beta chains from one sample, sequenced in a study of long-term antiretroviral therapy in people with HIV. The protocol was immunoSEQ multiplex PCR, while the TCRdb copy is restricted to in-frame clones and leaves out a portion. The data hold tens of thousands of clones, with 82% observed a single time. Sequences were derived from unsorted PBMCs, sampled 0.5 years after starting antiretroviral therapy. The receptors originated from a man between 18 and 35 years old with HIV. CDR3s leave out the opening cysteine and the closing phenylalanine or tryptophan.

TRBJ1-2,TRBV28,ASSVRTGVHGYT
TRBJ2-7,TRBV18,ASSSYSYEQY
TRBJ1-2,TRBV6-6,ASSGQGVNYGYT
TRBJ1-5,TRBV30,AWALPDRRDQPQH
TRBJ2-3,TRBV11-2,ASSLRGLAGPTDTQY
TRBJ2-2,TRBV13,ASSLQGAGGELF
TRBJ1-3,TRBV19,ASSILPGPGNTIY
TRBJ1-1,TRBV5-6,ASIQGLNTEAF
TRBJ2-1,TRBV28,ASSLSTGSWEQF
TRBJ1-5,TRBV27,ASSMVAAPNQPQH
TRBJ2-1,TRBV5-1,ASMLQGDLGNEQF
TRBJ2-5,TRBV6-5,ASSYQGGAETQY
TRBJ2-7,TRBV2,ASRVAYEQY
TRBJ2-7,TRBV7-3,ASSAQDRAEQY
TRBJ1-5,TRBV6-1,ASSEGDARNQPQH
TRBJ2-5,TRBV5-1,ASSYSGTGKETQY
TRBJ2-7,TRBV27,ASSRNSASSYEQY
TRBJ2-1,TRBV6-5,ASRQSRNNEQF
TRBJ2-1,TRBV6-6,ASNLGQGTNEQF
TRBJ1-4,TRBV4-3,ASSQVRGGHEKLF
TRBJ2-3,TRBV18,ASSPSQGYGTDTQY
TRBJ2-1,TRBV13,ASSSQLAGRYNEQF
TRBJ1-5,TRBV11-1,ASSSRGNQPQH
TRBJ1-3,TRBV7-2,ASSPEGSSGNTIY
TRBJ2-1,TRBV29-1,SVERWDRENEQF
TRBJ1-5,TRBV27,ASRTENSNQPQH
TRBJ1-2,TRBV6-5,ASKTGIVGYT
TRBJ1-2,TRBV6-5,ASSYTRGQGGYGYT
TRBJ2-1,TRBV19,ASSDWGAEQF
TRBJ2-7,TRBV15,ATSRERGPYEQY
TRBJ1-2,TRBV5-4,ASSLGGRSYGYT
TRBJ2-1,TRBV7-8,ASSRQGGSEQF
TRBJ2-1,TRBV30,AWSTTSGHNEQF
TRBJ1-2,TRBV28,ASKPPGQNYGYT
TRBJ2-7,TRBV11-1,ASSLTGLAGNYEQY
TRBJ2-3,TRBV11-3,ASSLSTDTQY
TRBJ1-5,TRBV28,ASSSSRHQPQH
TRBJ2-7,TRBV4-2,ASSQEEGLAFSSYEQY
TRBJ2-1,TRBV2,ANVLRSSGDNEQF
TRBJ2-3,TRBV2,ASSPWASTDTQY
TRBJ1-2,TRBV5-1,ASSPGQPLYGYT
TRBJ2-7,TRBV18,ASSGRISYEQY
TRBJ2-2,TRBV6-6,ASRSSGSVLTGELF
TRBJ1-5,TRBV2,ASRTGVGQPQH
TRBJ2-1,TRBV4-3,ASSQVVLREQF
TRBJ2-5,TRBV5-6,ASSLDGGKTQY
TRBJ2-1,TRBV20-1,SARDPSEF
TRBJ2-7,TRBV2,ASRTGPYEQY